What follows are 14 T cell receptor beta chains derived from one specimen sequenced in a study of cytomegalovirus exposure and HLA in healthy donors. In the PCR, 60 Vbeta and 13 Jbeta primers were used. Data came from immunoSEQ multiplex PCR; TCRdb stores just in-frame clones and leaves some out. There are tens of thousands of clones in the sample; 60% to 85% occur only once, and approximately 1.6% lies in the top ten. Sequenced sample: PBMCs. Receptors were obtained from a man between 35 and 55 years old in good health and CMV-seronegative.

The chain couples TRBV7-3 to TRBJ1-4; no definite D call. The CDR3 runs to 13 residues. Trimming cost V 4 bases and J 7 bases, with 10 bases left between them. Per the germline V gene, CDR1 is SGHTA and CDR2 is FQGTGA. The CDR3 coding sequence is TGTGCCAGCAGCTCGAGAGCGGGTGAAAAACTGTTTTTT. Encoded protein: CASSSRAGEKLFF.

The chain joins TRBV5-1 to TRBJ2-3, with 7 bases matching TRBD2. There are 15 residues in the CDR3. V gave up 0 bases and J gave up 2 bases; unmatched junction bases: 3. Germline CDR1 SGHRS, CDR2 YFSETQ. Here the CDR3 reads CASSLGAGSTDTQYF. CDR3 in DNA: TGCGCCAGCAGCTTGGGAGCGGGATCCACAGATACGCAGTATTTT. Looking up the rest from reference TRBV5-1 and TRBJ2-3 gives the full variable domain: KAGVTQTPRYLIKTRGQQVTLSCSPISGHRSVSWYQQTPGQGLQFLFEYFSETQRNKGNFPGRFSGRQFSNSRSEMNVSTLELGDSALYLCASSLGAGSTDTQYFGPGTRLTVL.

The V and J genes are TRBV19 and TRBJ1-1; 7 nucleotides align to TRBD1. The CDR3 consists of 13 residues. The germline gives CDR1 LNHDA, CDR2 SQIVND (reference sequence). V dropped 5 bases and J dropped 4; count of bases not matched to a gene: 4. CDR3 sequence (DNA): TGTGCCAGTAGTTCGGACAGGAGCACTGAAGCTTTCTTT. Translation gives CASSSDRSTEAFF.

This sequence joins TRBV2 and TRBJ1-1, with 7 bases fitting TRBD1. V lost 4 bases, J lost 2 bases, and 4 bases stayed unmatched. In germline, CDR1 is SNHLY, CDR2 FYNNEI. The CDR3 spans 14 residues. This chain's CDR3 is CASSGRQGNTEAFF. Here the CDR3 DNA reads TGTGCCAGCAGTGGACGACAGGGAAACACTGAAGCTTTCTTT.

The chain has TRBV29-1 and TRBJ1-4; TRBD1 agrees at 7 bases. The CDR3 is 14 residues long. In germline, CDR1 is SQVTM, CDR2 ANQGSEA. V shed 4 bases, J shed 4 bases, and the junction held 6 bases outside the gene matches. The CDR3 nucleotides read TGCAGCGTTGTACTAGGGGGCGGTAATGAAAAACTGTTTTTT. Encoded protein: CSVVLGGGNEKLFF.

The chain uses TRBV20-1 and TRBJ2-1; D is ambiguous. The CDR3 length is 10 residues. The ends were cut back, 4 bases at V and 7 bases at J, with 5 bases in the middle. Germline V gene sequence: CDR1 DFQATT, CDR2 SNEGSKA (reference sequence). CDR3 region: CSATQNEQFF. CDR3 in DNA: TGCAGTGCTACCCAAAATGAGCAGTTCTTC.

This clone was picked up a small number of times. The V call is TRBV9, the J call TRBJ2-1, with D possibly matching TRBD1 (6 bases). Germline V CDR1 and CDR2: SGDLS, YYNGEE. The CDR3 has 15 amino acids. V was trimmed by 0 bases and J by 0 bases, leaving 7 bases between them. CDR3 sequence (DNA): TGTGCCAGCAGCGTAGAGGACAGCTCCTACAATGAGCAGTTCTTC. This gives the protein CASSVEDSSYNEQFF. Using reference TRBV9 and TRBJ2-1 for the parts outside the CDR3, the full variable domain is DSGVTQTPKHLITATGQRVTLRCSPRSGDLSVYWYQQSLDQGLQFLIQYYNGEERAKGNILERFSAQQFPDLHSELNLSSLELGDSALYFCASSVEDSSYNEQFFGPGTRLTVL.

The rearrangement joins TRBV2 to TRBJ2-7; 9 nucleotides align to TRBD2. The CDR3 consists of 15 residues. The V segment lost 5 bases and the J segment 3 bases; nucleotides outside the gene matches: 8. The germline gives CDR1 SNHLY, CDR2 FYNNEI. This chain's CDR3 is CASSPASGAIYEQYF. Here the CDR3 DNA reads TGTGCCAGCAGTCCTGCTAGCGGGGCAATCTACGAGCAGTACTTC.

The V and J genes are TRBV2 and TRBJ2-2; D is unresolved. V was shortened by 6 bases and J by 6 bases, with 11 bases between the two germline ends. The CDR3 is 13 amino acids. Germline V gives CDR1 SNHLY, CDR2 FYNNEI. The CDR3 here is CASRVQEAGELFF. The CDR3 nucleotides read TGTGCCAGCAGGGTTCAAGAGGCCGGGGAGCTGTTTTTT.

This rearrangement joins TRBV7-9 to TRBJ1-2, with TRBD1 identical over 8 bases. The CDR3 consists of 15 residues. Germline V gene lookup returns CDR1 SEHNR and CDR2 FQNEAQ (reference sequence). V lost 5 bases to trimming and J lost 8 bases; unmatched junction nucleotides: 13. CDR3 coding DNA: TGTGCCAGCAGCGACGCGGACAGGGCATTCCGAGGCTACACCTTC. It codes for CASSDADRAFRGYTF.

This rearrangement joins TRBV6-1 to TRBJ2-7; 7 bases map to TRBD1. The CDR3 has 14 residues. Germline V CDR1 and CDR2: MNHNS, SASEGT. The V gene end was trimmed by 0 bases and the J gene end by 4 bases; junction bases not matched to a gene: 3. Written as DNA, the CDR3 is TGTGCCAGCAGTGAAGCGGGACAGAGTTACGAGCAGTACTTC. It encodes CASSEAGQSYEQYF.

This chain uses TRBV28 with TRBJ1-1, with 7 bases fitting TRBD1. This CDR3 has 13 amino acids. Germline V CDR1 and CDR2: MDHEN, SYDVKM. The V segment lost 6 bases and the J segment 7 bases; nucleotides outside the gene matches: 8. CDR3 sequence reads: CASSRLGTDEAFF. CDR3 coding DNA: TGTGCCAGCAGCCGACTGGGGACAGATGAAGCTTTCTTT.

The sample holds a few counts of this clone. The chain employs TRBV5-1 and TRBJ1-6; tentative D call: TRBD1 (5 bases). CDR1 SGHRS and CDR2 YFSETQ come from the germline V gene. The germline V and J ends were trimmed by 0 bases and 8 bases, with 12 bases remaining between them. CDR3 length: 15 residues. The CDR3 region has the DNA TGCGCCAGCAGCTTGGAGGGGCTGAGAGATTCACCCCTCCACTTT. Its protein is CASSLEGLRDSPLHF.

The chain uses TRBV5-1 and TRBJ2-1; 14 bases fit TRBD2. Germline trimming cut 2 bases from V and 9 bases from J; bases unmatched to any gene: 4. Germline CDR1 is SGHRS and CDR2 is YFSETQ. The CDR3 has 15 amino acids. The CDR3 sequence: CASSLQTSGRVEQFF. The CDR3 nucleotides are TGCGCCAGCAGCTTACAGACTAGCGGGAGGGTTGAGCAGTTCTTC.